This passage covers 17 T cell receptor beta chains from one sample sequenced in a study of CD8+CD57+ T cells in acquired aplastic anemia. It was genomic DNA that served as the template for profiling TCR beta VDJ and CDR3. TCRdb reprocessed the reads via MiXCR and lists one record per CDR3 protein. The sample lists a few hundred thousand distinct CDR3 sequences; 55% to 60% were seen once. Sequencing was done on a sample of sorted CD4+, CD8+, or CD8+CD57+ T cells (not recorded which) from PBMCs. The receptor source for this set is a human donor with severe aplastic anemia or a healthy control (not recorded which).

The chain combines TRBV28 with TRBJ2-4, with a possible D match to TRBD2 (5 bases). The germline gives CDR1 MDHEN, CDR2 SYDVKM. The CDR3 is 14 residues long. Trimming left V 8 bases short and J 1 base short, with 12 bases between. The CDR3 protein is CASVSTGAKNIQYF. CDR3 DNA: TGTGCCAGCGTATCCACGGGGGCCAAAAACATTCAGTACTTC.

This clonotype was detected ten times or more. The chain uses TRBV5-1 and TRBJ2-1; TRBD1 agrees at 8 bases. The CDR3 is made up of 12 amino acids. V lost 4 bases and J lost 9; bases outside the gene matches: 3. Germline CDR1 SGHRS, CDR2 YFSETQ. Here the CDR3 reads CASSPGGVEQFF. CDR3 DNA: TGCGCCAGCAGCCCAGGGGGCGTTGAGCAGTTCTTC.

In DNA, the CDR3 is TGCAGCGTTGAAGGGGAGGGCGCGAACACTGAAGCTTTCTTT. It encodes CSVEGEGANTEAFF. The gene calls are TRBV29-1 and TRBJ1-1; unclear D gene. The CDR3 is 14 residues long. Per germline, CDR1 SQVTM and CDR2 ANQGSEA. The V end was cut by 1 base, the J end by 1 base, with 10 bases between.

This chain connects TRBV20-1 to TRBJ2-7; 8 nucleotides align to TRBD2. Germline V lookup: CDR1 DFQATT, CDR2 SNEGSKA (reference sequence). The CDR3 consists of 14 residues. The V and J ends lost 7 bases and 2 bases, in that order; junction bases with no gene match: 10. The CDR3 DNA reads as TGCAGTGTGACGGGGGGGGCATACACCTACGAGCAGTACTTC. Translation: CSVTGGAYTYEQYF.

This clonotype appeared many times. This sequence joins TRBV7-9 and TRBJ1-3; no clear D. The V end lost 5 bases, the J end lost 6 bases, and 20 bases lay between the germline ends. The CDR3 consists of 16 residues. The germline gives CDR1 SEHNR, CDR2 FQNEAQ (reference sequence). The CDR3 spells CASSLGGGLLENTIYF. In DNA form, the CDR3 reads TGTGCCAGCAGCCTAGGAGGCGGGCTACTAGAAAACACCATATATTTT. Drawing the rest from reference TRBV7-9 and TRBJ1-3, the complete variable domain is DTGVSQNPRHKITKRGQNVTFRCDPISEHNRLYWYRQTLGQGPEFLTYFQNEAQLEKSRLLSDRFSAERPKGSFSTLEIQRTEQGDSAMYLCASSLGGGLLENTIYFGEGSWLTVV.

The chain carries TRBV9 and TRBJ1-6, with D possibly TRBD1 on 5 matching bases. Germline V gives CDR1 SGDLS, CDR2 YYNGEE. V dropped 4 bases and J dropped 11 bases, with 19 bases sitting between them. This CDR3 region has 15 residues. In nucleotides, the CDR3 is TGTGCCAGCAGCCCCCGGGGCCCGCAATCGACACCCCTCCACTTT. It codes for CASSPRGPQSTPLHF.

The CDR3: CASSAGLTGELFF. In DNA form, the CDR3 reads TGTGCCAGCAGCGCCGGGCTGACCGGGGAGCTGTTTTTT. The chain combines TRBV7-3 with TRBJ2-2, with D uncertain. Germline V gene sequence: CDR1 SGHTA, CDR2 FQGTGA. V shed 5 bases and J shed 5 bases, with 9 bases lying between them. The CDR3 contains 13 residues. The whole variable domain, filled in from reference TRBV7-3 and TRBJ2-2, reads GAGVSQTPSNKVTEKGKYVELRCDPISGHTALYWYRQSLGQGPEFLIYFQGTGAADDSGLPNDRFFAVRPEGSVSTLKIQRTERGDSAVYLCASSAGLTGELFFGEGSRLTVL.

Regarding this clonotype: The germline gene is not matched at one end of the junction; a read error may be the cause. The rearrangement links TRBV20-1 to TRBJ1-1; TRBD1 matches 8 bases. The germline V gene encodes CDR1 DFQATT and CDR2 SNEGSKA (reference sequence). The CDR3 is made up of 14 amino acids. The CDR3 is CSATKGQANTEASF. DNA for the CDR3: TGCAGTGCAACGAAGGGACAGGCGAACACTGAAGCTTCCTTT.

The gene calls are TRBV20-1 and TRBJ2-1, with D perhaps matching TRBD1 or TRBD2 (5 bases each). Per the germline V gene, CDR1 is DFQATT and CDR2 is SNEGSKA (reference sequence). Between the trimmed V and J ends, which lost 3 bases and 0 bases, there was a span of 18 bases. The CDR3 extends over 17 amino acids. The CDR3 protein is CSAREQTGLSSYNEQFF. As DNA, the CDR3 is TGCAGTGCTAGGGAACAAACAGGACTGAGCTCCTACAATGAGCAGTTCTTC.

A note on this clonotype: Relative to the germline gene, one junction end is altered; a read error may explain this. J is TRBJ2-2 and V is TRBV7-2; 12 bases are a match to TRBD2. Germline V CDR1 and CDR2: SGHTA, FQGNSA. The CDR3 loop spans 17 amino acids. The CDR3 here is CASSSPSGGEPTGELIF. CDR3 nucleotides: TGTGCCAGCAGCTCCCCTAGCGGGGGGGAGCCCACCGGGGAGCTGATTTTT.

The V and J genes are TRBV5-1 and TRBJ2-1; a weak D match, TRBD2 (5 bases). V lost 5 bases, J lost 5 bases, and 14 bases lay in between. Germline CDR1 is SGHRS and CDR2 is YFSETQ. The CDR3 is 14 amino acids. Written as DNA, the CDR3 is TGCGCCAGCAGGGGCGGGCACGGGAACAATGAGCAGTTCTTC. It translates to CASRGGHGNNEQFF.

The chain joins TRBV7-9 to TRBJ1-1, with 9 bases identical to TRBD1. The trim removed 3 bases at V and 3 bases at J, leaving 11 bases unmatched. Germline values: CDR1 SEHNR, CDR2 FQNEAQ (reference sequence). The CDR3 covers 17 residues. This CDR3 is CASSLSKNRGHDTEAFF. DNA of the CDR3: TGTGCCAGCAGCTTGTCGAAAAACAGGGGGCATGACACTGAAGCTTTCTTT.

V is TRBV7-2 and J is TRBJ2-5; D not certain. This CDR3 comprises 14 residues. V shed 1 base and J shed 5 bases, with 11 bases lying between them. Per the germline V gene, CDR1 is SGHTA and CDR2 is FQGNSA. CDR3 in amino acids: CASSLGVGSETQYF. The CDR3 DNA follows: TGTGCCAGCAGCTTAGGGGTGGGGTCGGAGACCCAGTACTTC.

The chain has TRBV4-2 and TRBJ1-2, with D possibly matching TRBD1 (5 bases). Per the germline V gene, CDR1 is LGHNA and CDR2 is YNFKEQ. The CDR3 runs to 15 residues. V was pared by 0 bases and J by 4 bases, with 12 bases between. CDR3 coding DNA: TGTGCCAGCAGCCAAGAGGCCAGGGCTGGCTATGGCTACACCTTC. It translates to CASSQEARAGYGYTF.

The V gene is TRBV5-4, the J gene TRBJ2-2; D remains unclear. Trimming took off 2 bases at V and 4 bases at J, with 9 bases between the two ends. From germline, CDR1 is SGHNT and CDR2 YYREEE (reference sequence). The CDR3 contains 14 residues. The DNA of the CDR3 is TGTGCCAGCAGCTTAGGTTGGGTCACCGGGGAGCTGTTTTTT. As protein: CASSLGWVTGELFF. Supplemented by reference TRBV5-4 and TRBJ2-2, the full variable domain reads ETGVTQSPTHLIKTRGQQVTLRCSSQSGHNTVSWYQQALGQGPQFIFQYYREEENGRGNFPPRFSGLQFPNYSSELNVNALELDDSALYLCASSLGWVTGELFFGEGSRLTVL.

CDR3 nucleotides: TGCAGTGCTAGTACCGGCTTTAGTGGCTACACCTTC. Amino acids: CSASTGFSGYTF. The chain employs TRBV20-1 and TRBJ1-2; D call uncertain. V was clipped by 3 bases and J by 7 bases, with 12 bases between them. The CDR3 loop spans 12 amino acids. Germline V gene lookup returns CDR1 DFQATT and CDR2 SNEGSKA (reference sequence).

This clonotype was seen at least ten times. The chain employs TRBV20-1 and TRBJ2-7, with 11 bases identical to TRBD2. The CDR3 is made up of 14 amino acids. Unmatched junction bases numbered 1, after V lost 1 base and J lost 2 bases. The V gene's germline CDR1 is DFQATT and CDR2 SNEGSKA (reference sequence). Here the CDR3 reads CSARVAGGPYEQYF. In DNA, the CDR3 is TGCAGTGCTAGAGTAGCGGGGGGGCCCTACGAGCAGTACTTC.